This T cell receptor (beta chain) came from a study of CD8 T cells in ankylosing spondylitis. Study-wide findings and caveats: A motif in TCR beta, a set of roughly 8 highly homologous variants, appeared characteristic of ankylosing spondylitis blood.

A word on this clonotype: Its antigen is undetermined.

One entry per CDR3 protein, called by TCRdb with MiXCR from the 5' RACE reads. Of over 450,000 distinct CDR3 sequences in the sample, 9.5% to 15% were seen once. V lost 4 bases and J lost 0; bases outside the gene matches: 8. The CDR3 sequence is 16 residues long. Germline V lookup: CDR1 DFQATT, CDR2 SNEGSKA (reference sequence). The J gene is TRBJ1-1, the V gene TRBV20-1; the match to TRBD1 covers 10 bases. This TCR was recovered from a male donor with ankylosing spondylitis. The sample consisted of blood, either unsorted or a sorted T cell fraction (not recorded which). The CDR3, as DNA: TGCAGTGCTAAGTCCGACAGGGGGCAACTGAACACTGAAGCTTTCTTT. Translation gives CSAKSDRGQLNTEAFF.